A selection of T cell receptor beta chains follows, all from one sample in a study of blood T cells in healthy people across ages. TCRdb re-analysed the 5' RACE reads in MiXCR, keeping a single row per CDR3 protein. This table has hundreds of thousands of distinct CDR3 sequences, 49% appearing once. Sequenced: blood. The receptor source for this set is an older woman in good health. Both conserved end residues are part of each CDR3. Each record gives: clone size, D gene, V gene, J gene, CDR3 DNA, CDR3 protein. D genes are given only for firm matches. Not all rows give a size; the values are once, few, many and, for expanded clones, a class.

-	TRBD1	TRBV5-1	TRBJ2-7	TGCGCCAGCAGCTGGAGGACAGGGGGCTACGAGCAGTACTTC	CASSWRTGGYEQYF
few	-	TRBV5-5	TRBJ2-1	TGTGCCAGCAGCTTTATTAGCTCCTACAATGAGCAGTTCTTC	CASSFISSYNEQFF
-	-	TRBV6-6	TRBJ2-4	TGTGCCAGCAGACGTACAGGCGTTTGGGAGCAGTACTTC	CASRRTGVWEQYF
-	TRBD2	TRBV11-2	TRBJ2-7	TGTGCCAGCAGCTTACGGCTAGCGGTCGATGAGCAGTACTTC	CASSLRLAVDEQYF
-	-	TRBV5-1	TRBJ2-6	TGCGCCAGCAGCTCCCTTATCTCTGTGGCCAACGTCCTGACTTTC	CASSSLISVANVLTF
few	-	TRBV29-1	TRBJ2-7	TGCAGCGCCGAGGCTCGAGAAACCCAGTACTTC	CSAEARETQYF
few	-	TRBV20-1	TRBJ2-7	TGCAGTGCTTCCCCGGGATGGGTTGCCTACGAGCAGTACTTC	CSASPGWVAYEQYF
many	-	TRBV3-1	TRBJ2-7	TGTGCCAGCAGCCATCCCGGGGGACGATACGAGCAGTACTTC	CASSHPGGRYEQYF
many	TRBD2	TRBV7-2	TRBJ2-7	TGTGCCAGCAGCTTAGGTGGTAGCGGGATTGAGCAGTACTTC	CASSLGGSGIEQYF
few	-	TRBV20-1	TRBJ2-5	TGCAGCTCTCACCTCCAAGAGACCCAGTACTTC	CSSHLQETQYF
-	TRBD2	TRBV10-3	TRBJ2-3	TGTGCCATCAGTGAGTCTAGCGGGAGGGCTTCAGATGCGCAGTATTTT	CAISESSGRASDAQYF
many	TRBD1	TRBV4-2	TRBJ2-6	TGTGCCAGCAGCCAATCCGACAGGGCACCTGGGGCCAACGTCCTGACTTTC	CASSQSDRAPGANVLTF
-	TRBD2	TRBV4-2	TRBJ2-3	TGTGCCAGCAGCAGCGGACTAGCGGGAAGGGGCGGCACAGATACGCAGTATTTT	CASSSGLAGRGGTDTQYF
-	-	TRBV27	TRBJ1-2	TGTGCCACCCGTGGGGGGCGCGGCTACACCTTC	CATRGGRGYTF
-	-	TRBV20-1	TRBJ2-1	TGCAGTGCTAGCGGTGGCAGGGGGAGGAATGAGCAGTTCTTC	CSASGGRGRNEQFF
-	-	TRBV20-1	TRBJ2-1	TGCAGTGCTAGGAGGGGCGGGAAGGTGGCTGAGCAGTTCTTC	CSARRGGKVAEQFF
few	-	TRBV29-1	TRBJ2-7	TGCAGCGTTGGGGTGGGGATGGTGTACGAGCAGTACTTC	CSVGVGMVYEQYF
-	-	TRBV18	TRBJ2-3	TGTGCCAGCTCACCCTATGCACAGAGCACAGATACGCAGTATTTT	CASSPYAQSTDTQYF
few	TRBD2	TRBV9	TRBJ2-5	TGTGCCAGCAGCGTAGGGCCTAGCGGAGTGCGGCCCCAGTACTTC	CASSVGPSGVRPQYF
-	TRBD2	TRBV3-1	TRBJ2-7	TGTGCCAGCAGCCTGGGGACTAGCGGGAGCGGGCAGTACTTC	CASSLGTSGSGQYF
few	-	TRBV28	TRBJ1-4	TGTGCCAGCAGTTTGGTGACAGCAGGGCGATCTGGGGAAAAACTGTTTTTT	CASSLVTAGRSGEKLFF
-	-	TRBV7-9	TRBJ1-1	TGTGCCAGCAGCGGGGGGGGGAACACTGAAGCTTTCTTT	CASSGGGNTEAFF
few	TRBD1	TRBV24-1	TRBJ2-1	TGTGCCACCAGTGATCGCCGGGACAGGGTTCATGAGCAGTTCTTC	CATSDRRDRVHEQFF
once	-	TRBV20-1	TRBJ2-1	TGCAGTTCTAGACAGTACAATGAGCAGTTCTTC	CSSRQYNEQFF
few	-	TRBV7-3	TRBJ1-6	TGTGCCAGCAGCCCCTTCAAGGATTCACCCCTCCACTTT	CASSPFKDSPLHF
many	TRBD1	TRBV10-3	TRBJ2-4	TGTGCCATCAGTGAGGGTAAAACAGGGGCAGTAGCCAAAAACATTCAGTACTTC	CAISEGKTGAVAKNIQYF
few	TRBD2	TRBV24-1	TRBJ2-7	TGTGCCACCAGTGACTCTACCCGACTAGCTGGCGAGCAGTACTTC	CATSDSTRLAGEQYF
few	TRBD2	TRBV27	TRBJ2-7	TGTGCCAGCAGGGACATACTAGCGGGAGGGCCCCACGAGCAGTACTTC	CASRDILAGGPHEQYF
-	TRBD2	TRBV3-1	TRBJ2-4	TGTGCCAGCAGCCAAGATGTCATGATCGGGGGGTTAGCCAAAAACATTCAGTACTTC	CASSQDVMIGGLAKNIQYF
-	-	TRBV25-1	TRBJ2-2	TGTGCCAGCGGGACAGCGGGAGTGGCCGGGGAGCTGTTTTTT	CASGTAGVAGELFF
few	-	TRBV28	TRBJ2-1	TGTGCCAGCAGTTACAGGATCTCCTACAATGAGCAGTTCTTC	CASSYRISYNEQFF
once	TRBD2	TRBV7-2	TRBJ2-1	TGTGCCAGCAGCTTAGGCCTAGCGGGAACGGGTTGGGGGCAGTTCTTC	CASSLGLAGTGWGQFF
-	-	TRBV14	TRBJ1-2	TGTGCCAGCAGCCAACGGGACCGCTATGGCTACACCTTC	CASSQRDRYGYTF
few	TRBD1	TRBV7-9	TRBJ1-5	TGTGCCAGCACCACCATTAGGGGGCCAAGGGGCAATCAGCCCCAGCATTTT	CASTTIRGPRGNQPQHF
-	TRBD2	TRBV20-1	TRBJ2-1	TGCAGTGCTAACCGGGGGAGACGCGGGAGCTACAATGAGCAGTTCTTC	CSANRGRRGSYNEQFF